The TCR beta chain described here comes from a study of metastatic and nonmetastatic thyroid tumors. Looking at the study overall: For malignant and benign thyroid patients, tumor or nodule tissue and blood were the sources whose repertoires were compared.

Study-level points and caveats: The study reportedly found significantly higher TCR beta diversity in malignant thyroid tumors than benign nodules, in blood and tumor.

As concerns this clone: Its matching antigen is unknown. Mismatch with germline at one junction end may stem from a read error.

Before thyroid surgery, none of the patients had received any treatment. In the authors' workflow: Clinicopathological groups differed in CDR3, with these differences serving to build a distant-metastasis classifier for papillary thyroid cancer. MiXCR reprocessed the PCR reads for TCRdb. These V and J calls originate from TCRdb's pipeline instead of the authors' own analysis. The profile shows tens of thousands of clones, 25% to 30% of them singletons. The CDR3 runs 13 residues. Germline V gene data show CDR1 as LNHDA and CDR2 as SQIVND (reference sequence). Sample: blood. The V and J genes are TRBV19 and TRBJ1-5; D is unclear. The receptor was isolated from a female donor with papillary thyroid cancer or a benign thyroid nodule (not recorded which). Some clones in this sample may be carry-over from other donors' samples. The CDR3 DNA is TGTGCCAGTAGTTTGTCAGTGAGTCAGCCCCAGCATTTC. Residues: CASSLSVSQPQHF.